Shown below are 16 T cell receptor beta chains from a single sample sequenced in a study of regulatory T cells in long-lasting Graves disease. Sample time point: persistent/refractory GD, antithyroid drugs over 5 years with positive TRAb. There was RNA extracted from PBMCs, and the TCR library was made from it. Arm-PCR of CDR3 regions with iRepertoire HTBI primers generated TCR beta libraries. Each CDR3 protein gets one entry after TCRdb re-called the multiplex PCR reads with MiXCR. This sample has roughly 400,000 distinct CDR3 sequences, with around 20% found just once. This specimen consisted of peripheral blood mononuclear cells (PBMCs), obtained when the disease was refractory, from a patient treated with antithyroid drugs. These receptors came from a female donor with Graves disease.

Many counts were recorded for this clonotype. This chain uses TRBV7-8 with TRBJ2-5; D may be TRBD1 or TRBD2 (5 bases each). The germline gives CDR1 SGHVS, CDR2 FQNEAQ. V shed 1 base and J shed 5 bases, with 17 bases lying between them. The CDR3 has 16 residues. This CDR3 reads CASSLEESDWGETQYF. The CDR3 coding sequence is TGTGCCAGCAGCTTAGAGGAGTCCGACTGGGGGGAGACCCAGTACTTC.

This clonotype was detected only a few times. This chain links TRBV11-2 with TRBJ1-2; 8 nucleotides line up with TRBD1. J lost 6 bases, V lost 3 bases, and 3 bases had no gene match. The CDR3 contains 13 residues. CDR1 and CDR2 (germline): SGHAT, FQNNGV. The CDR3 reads CASSFRGQDGYTF. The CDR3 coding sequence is TGTGCCAGCAGCTTCAGGGGGCAGGATGGCTACACCTTC.

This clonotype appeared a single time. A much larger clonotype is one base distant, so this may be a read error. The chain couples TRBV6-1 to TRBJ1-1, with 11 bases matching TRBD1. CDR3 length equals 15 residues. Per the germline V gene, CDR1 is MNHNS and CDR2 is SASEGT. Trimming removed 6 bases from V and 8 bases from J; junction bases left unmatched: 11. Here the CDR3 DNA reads TGTGCCAGCAGCCATCGGACAGGGGGCACAAAAGAAGCTTTCTTT. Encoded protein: CASSHRTGGTKEAFF.

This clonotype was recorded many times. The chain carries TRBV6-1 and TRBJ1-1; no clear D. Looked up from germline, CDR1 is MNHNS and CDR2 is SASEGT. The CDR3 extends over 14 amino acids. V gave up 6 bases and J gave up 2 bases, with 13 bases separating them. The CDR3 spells CASSPAGTNTEAFF. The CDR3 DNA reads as TGTGCCAGCAGCCCCGCAGGCACTAACACTGAAGCTTTCTTT.

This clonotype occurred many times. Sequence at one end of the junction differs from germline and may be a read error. This CDR3 reads CASSQGSGVIF. Here the CDR3 DNA reads TGTGCCAGCAGCCAAGGGTCAGGAGTCATCTTT. The chain has TRBV3-1 and TRBJ1-6; D is uncertain. Looked up from germline, CDR1 is LGHDT and CDR2 is YNNKEL (reference sequence). CDR3 length: 11 amino acids.

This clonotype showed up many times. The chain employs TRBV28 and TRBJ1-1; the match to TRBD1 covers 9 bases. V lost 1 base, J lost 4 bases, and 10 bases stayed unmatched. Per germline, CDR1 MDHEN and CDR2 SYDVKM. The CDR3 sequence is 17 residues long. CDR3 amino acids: CASSLFAHRGRTTEAFF. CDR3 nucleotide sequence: TGTGCCAGCAGTTTATTCGCCCACAGGGGGCGGACCACTGAAGCTTTCTTT.

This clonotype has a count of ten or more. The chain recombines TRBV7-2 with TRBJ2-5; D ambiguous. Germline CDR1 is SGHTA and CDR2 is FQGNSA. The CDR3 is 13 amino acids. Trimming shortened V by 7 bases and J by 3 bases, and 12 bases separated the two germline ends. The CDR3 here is CASTLSREETQYF. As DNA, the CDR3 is TGTGCCAGCACCCTTAGCAGAGAAGAGACCCAGTACTTC.

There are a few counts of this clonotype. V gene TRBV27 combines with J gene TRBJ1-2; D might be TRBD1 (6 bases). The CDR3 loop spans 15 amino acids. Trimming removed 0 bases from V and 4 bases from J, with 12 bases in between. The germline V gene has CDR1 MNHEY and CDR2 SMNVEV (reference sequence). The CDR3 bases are TGTGCCAGCAGTTTATCGGGGGCAGGCGGCTATGGCTACACCTTC. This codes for CASSLSGAGGYGYTF.

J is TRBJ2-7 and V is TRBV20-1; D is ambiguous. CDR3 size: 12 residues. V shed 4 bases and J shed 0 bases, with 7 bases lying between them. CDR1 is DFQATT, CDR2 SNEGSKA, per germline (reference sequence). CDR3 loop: CSAKGFSYEQYF. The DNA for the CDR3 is TGCAGTGCTAAGGGATTCTCCTACGAGCAGTACTTC.

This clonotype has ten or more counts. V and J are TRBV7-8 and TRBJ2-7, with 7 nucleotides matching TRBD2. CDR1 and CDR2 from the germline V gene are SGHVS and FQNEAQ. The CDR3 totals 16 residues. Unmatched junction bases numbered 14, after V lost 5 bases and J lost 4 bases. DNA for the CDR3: TGTGCCAGCAGCACGTATAGGGGAGGGCCGGGATACGAGCAGTACTTC. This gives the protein CASSTYRGGPGYEQYF.

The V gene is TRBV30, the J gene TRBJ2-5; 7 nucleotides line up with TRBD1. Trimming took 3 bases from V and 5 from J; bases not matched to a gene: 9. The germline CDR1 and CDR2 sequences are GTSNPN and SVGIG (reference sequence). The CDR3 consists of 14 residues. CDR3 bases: TGTGCCTGGAGGAGGAAGGGGGCTAGCGAGACCCAGTACTTC. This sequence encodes CAWRRKGASETQYF.

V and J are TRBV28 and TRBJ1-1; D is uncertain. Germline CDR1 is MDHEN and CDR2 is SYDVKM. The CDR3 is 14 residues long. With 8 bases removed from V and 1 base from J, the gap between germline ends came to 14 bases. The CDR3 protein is CASYPGGENTEAFF. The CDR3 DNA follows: TGTGCCAGCTACCCCGGCGGAGAGAACACTGAAGCTTTCTTT.

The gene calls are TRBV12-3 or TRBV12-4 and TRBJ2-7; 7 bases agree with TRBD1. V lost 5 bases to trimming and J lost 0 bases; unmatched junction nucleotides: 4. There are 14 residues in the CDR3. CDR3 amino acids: CASSDRDSSYEQYF. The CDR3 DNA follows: TGTGCCAGCAGTGACCGGGACAGCTCCTACGAGCAGTACTTC.

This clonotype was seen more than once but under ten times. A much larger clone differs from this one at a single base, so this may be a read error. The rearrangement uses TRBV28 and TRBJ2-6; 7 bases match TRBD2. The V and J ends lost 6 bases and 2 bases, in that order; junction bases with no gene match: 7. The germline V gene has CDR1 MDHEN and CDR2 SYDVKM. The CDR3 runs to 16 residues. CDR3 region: CASRRDGGTGANVLTF. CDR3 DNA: TGTGCCAGCAGGAGGGACGGGGGGACTGGGGCCAACGTCCTGACTTTC. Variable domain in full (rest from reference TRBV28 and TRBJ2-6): DVKVTQSSRYLVKRTGEKVFLECVQDMDHENMFWYRQDPGLGLRLIYFSYDVKMKEKGDIPEGYSVSREKKERFSLILESASTNQTSMYLCASRRDGGTGANVLTFGAGSRLTVL.

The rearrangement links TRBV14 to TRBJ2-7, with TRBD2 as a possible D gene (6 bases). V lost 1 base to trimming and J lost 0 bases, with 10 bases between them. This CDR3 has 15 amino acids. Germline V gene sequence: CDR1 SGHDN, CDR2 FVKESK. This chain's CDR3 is CASSQGWGGSYEQYF. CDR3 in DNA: TGTGCCAGCAGCCAAGGTTGGGGAGGCTCCTACGAGCAGTACTTC.

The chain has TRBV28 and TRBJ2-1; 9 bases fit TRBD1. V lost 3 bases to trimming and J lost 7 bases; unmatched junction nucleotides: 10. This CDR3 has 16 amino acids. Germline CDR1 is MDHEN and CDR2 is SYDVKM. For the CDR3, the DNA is TGTGCCAGCAGTTTGATACCGGGACAGGGAGAGAATGAGCAGTTCTTC. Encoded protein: CASSLIPGQGENEQFF.